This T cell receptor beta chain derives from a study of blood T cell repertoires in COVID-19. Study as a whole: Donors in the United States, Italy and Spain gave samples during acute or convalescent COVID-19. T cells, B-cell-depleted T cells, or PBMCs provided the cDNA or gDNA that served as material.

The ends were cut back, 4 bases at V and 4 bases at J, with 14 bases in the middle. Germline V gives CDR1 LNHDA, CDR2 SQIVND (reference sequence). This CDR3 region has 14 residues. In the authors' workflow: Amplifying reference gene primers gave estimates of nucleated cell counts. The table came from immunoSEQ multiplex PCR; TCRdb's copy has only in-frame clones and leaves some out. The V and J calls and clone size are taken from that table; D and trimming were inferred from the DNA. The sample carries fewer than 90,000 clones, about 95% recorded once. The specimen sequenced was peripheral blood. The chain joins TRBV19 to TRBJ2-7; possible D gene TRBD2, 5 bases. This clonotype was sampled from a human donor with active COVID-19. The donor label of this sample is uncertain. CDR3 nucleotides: TGTGCCAGTAGTAACGGGGTATCTACGTACGAGCAGTACTTC. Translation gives CASSNGVSTYEQYF.